The 22 T cell receptor beta chains below come from one sample, sequenced in a study of identical twins. TCRdb re-derived calls from the 5' RACE reads in MiXCR, one entry per CDR3 protein. The repertoire has approximately 500,000 distinct CDR3 sequences, roughly 15% of them found once; the top ten carry around 0.48%. These data also featured in a second study, about yellow fever vaccine responses in identical twins.

Sequencing was carried out using CD4+ T cells sorted from blood. The receptors originated from a woman younger than 30 in good health.

This clonotype was detected a few times. The rearrangement uses TRBV6-1 and TRBJ2-3; D may be TRBD2 (6 bases). CDR1 is MNHNS, CDR2 SASEGT, per germline. V gave up 6 bases and J gave up 3 bases, with 13 bases separating them. This CDR3 comprises 14 residues. CDR3 nucleotides: TGTGCCAGCAGACGGGAGTGGGGTACAGATACGCAGTATTTT. It translates to CASRREWGTDTQYF.

In its sample, this clonotype was seen a few times. This chain connects TRBV28 to TRBJ1-2, with a possible D match to TRBD1 (5 bases). The germline CDR1 and CDR2 sequences are MDHEN and SYDVKM. The CDR3 runs to 14 residues. V was cut by 4 bases and J by 5 bases, with 14 bases left in between. CDR3 residues: CASSSGPTPYGYTF. The CDR3 nucleotides read TGTGCCAGCAGTTCGGGACCCACCCCTTATGGCTACACCTTC.

This clonotype has only a few counts. The chain recombines TRBV20-1 with TRBJ2-5, with 13 bases fitting TRBD2. The germline CDR1 and CDR2 sequences are DFQATT and SNEGSKA (reference sequence). Germline trimming cut 0 bases from V and 5 bases from J; bases unmatched to any gene: 6. The CDR3 is 16 amino acids. The CDR3 is CSARDRLAGGWETQYF. CDR3 bases: TGCAGTGCTAGAGATAGACTAGCGGGGGGCTGGGAGACCCAGTACTTC.

CDR3 in amino acids: CASSLSAGPNTGELFF. The CDR3, as DNA: TGTGCCAGCAGCTTAAGTGCAGGGCCAAACACCGGGGAGCTGTTTTTT. This chain joins TRBV7-6 and TRBJ2-2, with D maybe TRBD1 (5 bases). This CDR3 region has 16 residues. Germline V gene data show CDR1 as SGHVS and CDR2 as FNYEAQ. Trimming took 2 bases from V and 2 from J, leaving 12 bases between them. Supplemented by reference TRBV7-6 and TRBJ2-2, the full variable domain reads GAGVSQSPRYKVTKRGQDVALRCDPISGHVSLYWYRQALGQGPEFLTYFNYEAQQDKSGLPNDRFSAERPEGSISTLTIQRTEQRDSAMYRCASSLSAGPNTGELFFGEGSRLTVL.

The chain couples TRBV19 to TRBJ2-6, with D possibly TRBD2 on 5 matching bases. The CDR3 runs 17 residues. The V end was cut by 5 bases, the J end by 0 bases, with 14 bases between. CDR1 LNHDA and CDR2 SQIVND come from the germline V gene (reference sequence). Written as DNA, the CDR3 is TGTGCCAGTAGTCCCCCAGGAGGCAGCTCTGGGGCCAACGTCCTGACTTTC. The encoded protein is CASSPPGGSSGANVLTF.

This clonotype was counted only a few times. The gene calls are TRBV2 and TRBJ2-7; 13 bases align to TRBD2. The CDR3 extends over 14 amino acids. Germline V lookup: CDR1 SNHLY, CDR2 FYNNEI. J was trimmed by 10 bases and V by 7 bases; bases with no gene match: 10. The CDR3 protein is CASTDPGLAGEQYF. The CDR3 coding sequence is TGTGCCAGCACCGATCCCGGACTAGCGGGAGAACAGTACTTC.

This clonotype was seen only once. V and J are TRBV7-8 and TRBJ2-1; the D call may be TRBD1 or TRBD2 (6 bases each). The V and J ends lost 4 bases and 7 bases respectively, with 23 bases between them. The CDR3 is 17 residues long. The V gene's germline CDR1 is SGHVS and CDR2 FQNEAQ. DNA of the CDR3: TGTGCCAGCAGCTCAAAAGACACGGGGGCCGGTTGGAATGAGCAGTTCTTC. Its protein is CASSSKDTGAGWNEQFF.

This clonotype was recorded a few times. The rearrangement uses TRBV5-5 and TRBJ2-5, with D possibly TRBD2 on 5 matching bases. Looked up from germline, CDR1 is SGHKS and CDR2 is YYEKEE (reference sequence). The CDR3 is made up of 16 amino acids. V was clipped by 3 bases and J by 9 bases, with 24 bases between them. The CDR3 DNA is TGTGCCAGCAGCTGGATCCAAGCGTCGGCTCCGAGGGCCCAGTACTTC. Amino acids: CASSWIQASAPRAQYF.

There are a few counts of this clonotype. The rearrangement joins TRBV5-1 to TRBJ2-1; 10 bases map to TRBD2. The V gene's germline CDR1 is SGHRS and CDR2 YFSETQ. The CDR3 covers 15 residues. V gave up 7 bases and J gave up 2 bases; unmatched junction bases: 6. This chain's CDR3 is CASGDSGGPYNEQFF. The CDR3 region has the DNA TGCGCCAGCGGGGATAGCGGGGGGCCCTACAATGAGCAGTTCTTC.

This clonotype was seen only a few times. CDR3 nucleotides: TGCAGCGTTGAACAGTTCGACACTGAAGCTTTCTTT. Translating it yields CSVEQFDTEAFF. The chain uses TRBV29-1 and TRBJ1-1; D is unclear. The V gene lost 2 bases and the J gene lost 3 bases, with 7 bases spanning the gap. This CDR3 spans 12 amino acids. Looked up from germline, CDR1 is SQVTM and CDR2 is ANQGSEA.

This rearrangement joins TRBV29-1 to TRBJ1-2; 8 bases agree with TRBD1. The CDR3 runs 13 residues. Germline V CDR1 and CDR2: SQVTM, ANQGSEA. Trimming cost V 6 bases and J 7 bases; bases outside gene matches: 10. In nucleotides, the CDR3 is TGCAGCGTCATTTCCGACAGGGGTGGTGGCTACACCTTC. The encoded protein is CSVISDRGGGYTF.

In this sample, this clonotype turned up a few times. The rearrangement joins TRBV11-2 to TRBJ2-1; no definite D call. CDR3 length: 15 residues. The V gene's germline CDR1 is SGHAT and CDR2 FQNNGV. Trimming shortened V by 2 bases and J by 7 bases, and 15 bases separated the two germline ends. The CDR3 sequence: CASSLSVVISNEQFF. For the CDR3, the DNA is TGTGCCAGCAGCTTAAGCGTAGTCATCTCAAATGAGCAGTTCTTC.

This chain uses TRBV5-1 with TRBJ2-1; 8 bases map to TRBD2. Germline lookup yields CDR1 SGHRS and CDR2 YFSETQ. The CDR3 runs 15 residues. After removal of 6 bases from V and 7 bases from J, the junction contained 12 bases not matched to a gene. CDR3 DNA sequence: TGCGCCAGCATGACAGCGGGGGCCCCTGGAAATGAGCAGTTCTTC. Translating gives CASMTAGAPGNEQFF.

This chain joins TRBV9 and TRBJ2-2; TRBD2 matches 12 bases. CDR3 length equals 16 residues. The ends lost 4 bases at V and 2 bases at J; junction bases unmatched: 3. CDR1 and CDR2 (germline): SGDLS, YYNGEE. This CDR3 reads CASSTGLAGNTGELFF. CDR3 bases: TGTGCCAGCAGCACGGGACTAGCGGGTAACACCGGGGAGCTGTTTTTT.

The rearrangement links TRBV10-3 to TRBJ2-7; D call uncertain. The CDR3 length is 13 residues. Germline values: CDR1 ENHRY, CDR2 SYGVKD. The V end lost 7 bases, the J end lost 2 bases, and 12 bases lay between the germline ends. The CDR3 loop reads CAITPGATYEQYF. Here the CDR3 DNA reads TGTGCCATCACCCCCGGAGCCACCTACGAGCAGTACTTC.

At least ten counts were recorded for this clonotype. The chain carries TRBV12-3 or TRBV12-4 and TRBJ1-2, with D unclear. The length of the CDR3 is 15 residues. Trimming shortened V by 3 bases and J by 1 base, and 12 bases separated the two germline ends. The CDR3: CASSFGVLDNYGYTF. The CDR3 DNA reads as TGTGCCAGCAGTTTTGGGGTTCTGGATAACTATGGCTACACCTTC.

The V gene is TRBV12-3 or TRBV12-4, the J gene TRBJ1-1; D uncertain. V was shortened by 5 bases and J by 5 bases, with 15 bases between the two germline ends. This CDR3 is 14 amino acids long. This chain's CDR3 is CASSPRAGFTEAFF. DNA for the CDR3: TGTGCCAGCAGTCCAAGAGCTGGGTTTACTGAAGCTTTCTTT.

This clonotype was observed a handful of times. This sequence joins TRBV7-8 and TRBJ2-1; D might be TRBD2 (5 bases). Trimming took 8 bases from V and 4 from J, leaving 12 bases between them. Germline lookup yields CDR1 SGHVS and CDR2 FQNEAQ. The CDR3 contains 13 residues. The CDR3 sequence: CASRRAGYNEQFF. CDR3 bases: TGTGCCAGCCGACGCGCGGGTTACAATGAGCAGTTCTTC. The whole variable domain, remainder taken from reference TRBV7-8 and TRBJ2-1, is GAGVSQSPRYKVAKRGQDVALRCDPISGHVSLFWYQQALGQGPEFLTYFQNEAQLDKSGLPSDRFFAERPEGSVSTLKIQRTQQEDSAVYLCASRRAGYNEQFFGPGTRLTVL.

V gene TRBV7-9 combines with J gene TRBJ2-4; no reliable D call. This CDR3 is 15 amino acids long. Trimming removed 5 bases at V and 0 bases at J, with 11 bases between. Germline CDR1 SEHNR, CDR2 FQNEAQ (reference sequence). CDR3 bases: TGTGCCAGCAGCCCAAACTCCTTAGCCAAAAACATTCAGTACTTC. Protein: CASSPNSLAKNIQYF.

The sample holds a few counts of this clonotype. CDR3: CASRTDRRETF. The CDR3, as DNA: TGTGCCAGCAGAACCGACCGTCGGGAGACCTTC. The V and J genes are TRBV6-5 and TRBJ1-2; D unresolved. The CDR3 has 11 residues. V lost 6 bases, J lost 14 bases, and 16 bases lay in between. CDR1 is MNHEY and CDR2 is SVGAGI in the germline V gene.

Only a few counts were recorded for this clonotype. J is TRBJ2-7 and V is TRBV27; D is unresolved. The CDR3 contains 16 residues. Deletions cut 0 bases from V and 0 bases from J, with 12 bases between. Germline V gives CDR1 MNHEY, CDR2 SMNVEV (reference sequence). Here the CDR3 DNA reads TGTGCCAGCAGTTTATCAACCCCGTCGAGCTCCTACGAGCAGTACTTC. Translating it yields CASSLSTPSSSYEQYF.

The chain carries TRBV28 and TRBJ2-6, with 9 bases lining up with TRBD2. V was pared by 10 bases and J by 3 bases, with 13 bases of the junction left unmatched. Germline V gives CDR1 MDHEN, CDR2 SYDVKM. The CDR3 is 17 amino acids. The CDR3 region has the DNA TGTGCCACCCCGGCTAGCGGGACCCTTAGTGGGGCCAACGTCCTGACTTTC. It translates to CATPASGTLSGANVLTF.